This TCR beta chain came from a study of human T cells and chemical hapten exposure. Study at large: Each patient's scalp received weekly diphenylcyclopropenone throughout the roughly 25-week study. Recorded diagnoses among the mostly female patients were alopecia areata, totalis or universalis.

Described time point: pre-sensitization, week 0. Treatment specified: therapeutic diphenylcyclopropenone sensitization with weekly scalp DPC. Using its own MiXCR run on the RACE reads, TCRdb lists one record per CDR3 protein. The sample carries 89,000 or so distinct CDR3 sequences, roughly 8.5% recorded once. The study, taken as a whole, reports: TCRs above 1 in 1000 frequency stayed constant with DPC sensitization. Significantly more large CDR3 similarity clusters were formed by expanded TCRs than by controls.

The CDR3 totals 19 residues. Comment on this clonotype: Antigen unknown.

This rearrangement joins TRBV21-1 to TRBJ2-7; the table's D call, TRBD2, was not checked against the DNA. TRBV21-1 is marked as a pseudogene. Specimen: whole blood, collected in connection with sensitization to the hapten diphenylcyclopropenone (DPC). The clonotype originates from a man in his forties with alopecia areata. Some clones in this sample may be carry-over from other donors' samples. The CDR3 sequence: CASSKVELAGLPLSYEQYV. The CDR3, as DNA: TGTGCCAGCAGCAAAGTAGAACTAGCGGGACTCCCTCTTTCCTACGAGCAGTACGTC.